This T cell receptor (beta chain) is from a study of T cells in tuberculosis. This CDR3 is 14 amino acids long. CDR1 and CDR2 from the germline V gene are WNHNN and SYGVQD (reference sequence). The ends lost 4 bases at V and 1 base at J; junction bases unmatched: 3. The data were produced by immunoSEQ multiplex PCR, yet TCRdb's version contains in-frame clones alone and is incomplete. The profile shows tens of thousands of clones, roughly 90% of them singletons. This TCR was sampled from a donor between 5 and 29 years old with latent tuberculosis or without tuberculosis infection. Some clones in this sample may be carry-over from other donors' samples. The chain is built from TRBV10-1 and TRBJ1-1; 7 positions match TRBD1. Sequencing was carried out using PBMCs. The CDR3 protein is CASSGTGENTEAFF. The CDR3 coding sequence is TGCGCCAGCAGTGGGACAGGAGAGAACACTGAAGCTTTCTTT.